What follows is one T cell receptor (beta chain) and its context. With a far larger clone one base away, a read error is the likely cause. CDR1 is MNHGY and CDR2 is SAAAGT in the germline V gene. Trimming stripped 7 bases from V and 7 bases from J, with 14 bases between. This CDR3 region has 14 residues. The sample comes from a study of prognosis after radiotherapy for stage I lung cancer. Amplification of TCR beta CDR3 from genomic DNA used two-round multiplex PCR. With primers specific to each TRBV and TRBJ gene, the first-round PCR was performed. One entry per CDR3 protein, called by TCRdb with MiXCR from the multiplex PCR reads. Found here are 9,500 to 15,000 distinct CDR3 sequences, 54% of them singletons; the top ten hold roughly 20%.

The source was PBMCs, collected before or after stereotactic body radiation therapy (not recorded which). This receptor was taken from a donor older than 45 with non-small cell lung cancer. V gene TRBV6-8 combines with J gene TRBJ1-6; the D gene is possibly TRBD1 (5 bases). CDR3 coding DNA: TGTGCCAGCATTGTCAGAGGGGACAATTCACCCCTCCACTTT. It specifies CASIVRGDNSPLHF.